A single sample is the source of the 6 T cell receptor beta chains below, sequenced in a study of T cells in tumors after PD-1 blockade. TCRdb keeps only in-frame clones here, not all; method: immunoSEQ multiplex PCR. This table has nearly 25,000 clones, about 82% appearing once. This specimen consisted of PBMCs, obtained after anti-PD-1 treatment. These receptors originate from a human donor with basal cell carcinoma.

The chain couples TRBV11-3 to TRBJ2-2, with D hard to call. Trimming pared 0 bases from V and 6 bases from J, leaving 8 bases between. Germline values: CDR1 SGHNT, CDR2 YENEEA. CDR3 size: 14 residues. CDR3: CASSLDISAGELFF. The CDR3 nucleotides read TGTGCCAGCAGCTTAGATATAAGCGCCGGGGAGCTGTTTTTT.

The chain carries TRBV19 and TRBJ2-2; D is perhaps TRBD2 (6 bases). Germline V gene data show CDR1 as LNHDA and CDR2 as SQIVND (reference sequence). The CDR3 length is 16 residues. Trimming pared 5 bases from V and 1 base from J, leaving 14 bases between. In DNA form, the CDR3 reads TGTGCCAGTAGTCTACCTCGGGGACTGAACACCGGGGAGCTGTTTTTT. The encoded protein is CASSLPRGLNTGELFF.

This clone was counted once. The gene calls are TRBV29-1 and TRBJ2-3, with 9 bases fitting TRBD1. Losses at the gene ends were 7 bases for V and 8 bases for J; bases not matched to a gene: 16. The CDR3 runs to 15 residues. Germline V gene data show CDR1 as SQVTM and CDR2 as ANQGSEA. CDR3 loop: CSGESGQGPVGTQYF. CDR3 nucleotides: TGCAGCGGAGAATCCGGACAGGGGCCGGTGGGTACGCAGTATTTT.

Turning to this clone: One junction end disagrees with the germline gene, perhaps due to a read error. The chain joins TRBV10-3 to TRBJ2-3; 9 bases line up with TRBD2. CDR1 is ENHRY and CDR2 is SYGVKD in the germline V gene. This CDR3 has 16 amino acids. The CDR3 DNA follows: TGTGCCGTCAGCCCGAGGCGCGGGGGGGGCCCCGATACGCAGTATTTT. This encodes CAVSPRRGGGPDTQYF.

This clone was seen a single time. The CDR3 coding sequence is TGTGCCAGCAGCCAAGATCAAGTCAGGGTTCCAGATACGCAGTATTTT. Amino acids: CASSQDQVRVPDTQYF. The chain links TRBV3-1 (or the pseudogene TRBV3-2) to TRBJ2-3, with a possible D match to TRBD1 (5 bases). This CDR3 comprises 16 residues. V shed 0 bases and J shed 4 bases, with 14 bases lying between them. Germline V gene data show CDR1 as LGHDT and CDR2 as YNNKEL (reference sequence).

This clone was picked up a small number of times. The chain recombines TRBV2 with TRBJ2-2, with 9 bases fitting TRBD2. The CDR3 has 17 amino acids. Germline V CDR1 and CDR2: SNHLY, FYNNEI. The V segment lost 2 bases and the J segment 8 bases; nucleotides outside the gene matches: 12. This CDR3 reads CASSESGAGGPRGELFF. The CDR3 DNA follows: TGTGCCAGCAGTGAATCTGGAGCGGGGGGACCTCGAGGGGAGCTGTTTTTT. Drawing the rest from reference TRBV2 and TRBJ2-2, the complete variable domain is EPEVTQTPSHQVTQMGQEVILRCVPISNHLYFYWYRQILGQKVEFLVSFYNNEISEKSEIFDDQFSVERPDGSNFTLKIRSTKLEDSAMYFCASSESGAGGPRGELFFGEGSRLTVL.